This passage covers 21 T cell receptor beta chains from one sample sequenced in a study of cytomegalovirus exposure and HLA in healthy donors listed by TCRdb under 2017. Receptor libraries were prepared by the immunoSEQ multiplex PCR assay. For the multiplex PCR, a mixture combining 60 forward primers for TCR Vbeta segments and 13 reverse primers for TCR Jbeta segments was used. In TCRdb, the immuneACCESS table is reduced to in-frame sequences with V and J assigned. These tables do not hold every clone; where another copy was compared, an unresolved V gene accounts for under half, and the others remain unexplained. Present in this sample are some 170,000 clones, roughly 85% of which were seen just once. Together, the top ten hold 6.3% of the sample. Sequenced material: PBMCs. Receptors originate from a man in his forties or fifties in good health and CMV-seropositive.

This chain links TRBV5-6 with TRBJ2-1, with TRBD2 identical over 11 bases. Germline CDR1 reads SGHDT; CDR2 reads YYEEEE. Trimming at V came to 1 base and at J to 6 bases, leaving 6 bases not matched to a gene. The CDR3 extends over 16 amino acids. CDR3 nucleotides: TGTGCCAGCAGCTTGTGGTCTAGCGGGAGGATCAATGAGCAGTTCTTC. Encoded protein: CASSLWSSGRINEQFF.

This chain joins TRBV2 and TRBJ1-5; TRBD1 matches 7 bases. From germline, CDR1 is SNHLY and CDR2 FYNNEI. This CDR3 has 14 residues. V gave up 6 bases and J gave up 3 bases; unmatched junction bases: 5. CDR3: CASRDGTVNQPQHF. In DNA, the CDR3 is TGTGCCAGCAGGGATGGGACAGTCAATCAGCCCCAGCATTTT.

The chain couples TRBV7-9 to TRBJ2-3; D is perhaps TRBD2 (6 bases). Germline lookup yields CDR1 SEHNR and CDR2 FQNEAQ (reference sequence). The germline V and J ends were trimmed by 0 bases and 4 bases, with 14 bases remaining between them. The CDR3 sequence is 16 residues long. The DNA of the CDR3 is TGTGCCAGCAGCTTAGCGGAGGGAAGGGCGCCAGATACGCAGTATTTT. Translation: CASSLAEGRAPDTQYF.

The chain joins TRBV6-1 to TRBJ2-1; the match to TRBD2 covers 9 bases. V trimming: 4 bases; J trimming: 0 bases; junction bases outside the gene matches: 4. The CDR3 spans 16 residues. In germline, CDR1 is MNHNS, CDR2 SASEGT. The CDR3 is CASSGGTSPSYNEQFF. CDR3 nucleotides: TGTGCCAGCAGTGGCGGGACTAGCCCCTCCTACAATGAGCAGTTCTTC.

The chain joins TRBV7-9 to TRBJ2-7; D may be TRBD1 (6 bases). Germline lookup yields CDR1 SEHNR and CDR2 FQNEAQ (reference sequence). V was cut by 5 bases and J by 1 base, with 12 bases left in between. This CDR3 has 14 amino acids. The CDR3 loop reads CASSRGQTSYEQYF. The CDR3 bases are TGTGCCAGCAGCCGCGGACAGACTTCCTACGAGCAGTACTTC. The variable domain in full, completed from reference TRBV7-9 and TRBJ2-7, reads DTGVSQNPRHKITKRGQNVTFRCDPISEHNRLYWYRQTLGQGPEFLTYFQNEAQLEKSRLLSDRFSAERPKGSFSTLEIQRTEQGDSAMYLCASSRGQTSYEQYFGPGTRLTVT.

This clone was seen more than once but under ten times. V is TRBV5-5 and J is TRBJ1-2; D is unclear. The CDR3 runs to 14 residues. V was shortened by 0 bases and J by 4 bases, with 10 bases between the two germline ends. Germline loops: CDR1 SGHKS, CDR2 YYEKEE (reference sequence). This CDR3 is CASSLGQAVYGYTF. The CDR3, as DNA: TGTGCCAGCAGCTTGGGGCAGGCCGTCTATGGCTACACCTTC.

The chain carries TRBV5-1 and TRBJ2-5, with TRBD1 matching over 7 bases. V dropped 2 bases and J dropped 4; count of bases not matched to a gene: 5. CDR3 length: 14 amino acids. The germline V gene has CDR1 SGHRS and CDR2 YFSETQ. The CDR3 is CASSLLTGPETQYF. The CDR3, as DNA: TGCGCCAGCAGCTTATTGACAGGGCCAGAGACCCAGTACTTC.

J is TRBJ2-2 and V is TRBV4-1; tentative D call: TRBD2 (6 bases). The CDR3 is made up of 17 amino acids. Germline assignment: CDR1 MGHRA and CDR2 YSYEKL. Trimming pared 5 bases from V and 5 bases from J, leaving 21 bases between. CDR3 DNA: TGCGCCAGCAGCTATCAATCCGGTAGGGGAGGAACCGGGGAGCTGTTTTTT. It encodes CASSYQSGRGGTGELFF.

The chain combines TRBV6-4 with TRBJ2-2; possibly TRBD2 for D (6 bases). The V and J ends lost 6 bases and 4 bases respectively, with 18 bases between them. This CDR3 region has 16 residues. Germline loops: CDR1 MRHNA, CDR2 SNTAGT. In nucleotides, the CDR3 is TGTGCCAGCAGGGTGACCGAACTAGCCGTCACCGGGGAGCTGTTTTTT. This codes for CASRVTELAVTGELFF.

The chain carries TRBV28 and TRBJ2-7; 7 nucleotides agree with TRBD1. CDR1 and CDR2 from the germline V gene are MDHEN and SYDVKM. This CDR3 contains 12 residues. The trim removed 9 bases at V and 3 bases at J, leaving 5 bases unmatched. The CDR3 DNA follows: TGTGCCAGTAGGGACAGACACTACGAGCAGTACTTC. Translated: CASRDRHYEQYF.

The chain has TRBV9 and TRBJ2-3; 7 bases line up with TRBD1. The CDR3 has 13 amino acids. In germline, CDR1 is SGDLS, CDR2 YYNGEE. The trim removed 6 bases at V and 4 bases at J, leaving 5 bases unmatched. CDR3 amino acids: CASKSGGADTQYF. CDR3 nucleotide sequence: TGTGCCAGCAAGTCAGGGGGTGCAGATACGCAGTATTTT.

The gene calls are TRBV10-3 and TRBJ1-2, with 9 bases identical to TRBD1. The CDR3 consists of 16 residues. The junction had 10 bases not matched to a gene; V was cut back by 3 bases and J by 5 bases. Germline V gene data show CDR1 as ENHRY and CDR2 as SYGVKD. The CDR3 reads CAISEADRGPRYGYTF. Written as DNA, the CDR3 is TGTGCCATCAGTGAAGCGGACAGGGGCCCTAGGTATGGCTACACCTTC.

The CDR3 coding sequence is TGTGCCAGCAGTTCGGGAACCTTCAGGCCAGATACGCAGTATTTT. Translated: CASSSGTFRPDTQYF. The chain recombines TRBV6-1 with TRBJ2-3, with TRBD2 as a possible D gene (5 bases). CDR1 and CDR2 (germline): MNHNS, SASEGT. The V end lost 5 bases, the J end lost 4 bases, and 16 bases lay between the germline ends. This CDR3 is built from 15 residues.

V usage is TRBV28 and J usage is TRBJ2-5; no reliable D call. Trimming took 5 bases from V and 5 from J, leaving 6 bases between them. The CDR3 covers 11 residues. Germline-derived CDR1 and CDR2 are MDHEN and SYDVKM. CDR3 sequence: CASSRRETQYF. DNA of the CDR3: TGTGCCAGCAGTCGTCGTGAGACCCAGTACTTC.

This rearrangement joins TRBV6-1 to TRBJ1-4; 10 bases match TRBD1. This CDR3 region has 14 residues. Germline values: CDR1 MNHNS, CDR2 SASEGT. With V trimmed by 0 bases and J by 10 bases, 2 bases remained unmatched. The DNA of the CDR3 is TGTGCCAGCAGTGAAGCGGGACAGGGGCGAAAACTGTTTTTT. Protein product: CASSEAGQGRKLFF.

This clone was counted only a few times. This rearrangement joins TRBV19 to TRBJ2-7; the D gene is possibly TRBD1 (6 bases). Germline V gene lookup returns CDR1 LNHDA and CDR2 SQIVND (reference sequence). The CDR3 has 15 residues. V dropped 6 bases and J dropped 2 bases, with 17 bases sitting between them. In DNA form, the CDR3 reads TGTGCCAGTAGCTCCTTACAGGGCCCAGCCTACGAGCAGTACTTC. Translating it yields CASSSLQGPAYEQYF.

The chain recombines TRBV6-1 with TRBJ1-4, with D possibly being TRBD1 (5 bases). Trimming pared 7 bases from V and 10 bases from J, leaving 13 bases between. The CDR3 covers 12 residues. The V gene's germline CDR1 is MNHNS and CDR2 SASEGT. The CDR3 here is CASTLSQGKLFF. DNA of the CDR3: TGTGCCAGCACCCTATCCCAGGGAAAACTGTTTTTT.

The rearrangement links TRBV6-4 to TRBJ2-1; 10 bases are a match to TRBD2. CDR3 size: 20 residues. The V gene's germline CDR1 is MRHNA and CDR2 SNTAGT. J lost 4 bases, V lost 3 bases, and 18 bases had no gene match. This chain's CDR3 is CASSEIGLVAGGWEYNEQFF. As DNA, the CDR3 is TGTGCCAGCAGTGAGATAGGGTTGGTAGCGGGAGGTTGGGAATACAATGAGCAGTTCTTC.

The rearrangement joins TRBV6-4 to TRBJ1-5; D ambiguous. Trimming shortened V by 3 bases and J by 5 bases, and 8 bases separated the two germline ends. Looked up from germline, CDR1 is MRHNA and CDR2 is SNTAGT. The CDR3 has 13 residues. CDR3 amino acids: CASSEQQDQPQHF. The CDR3 DNA is TGTGCCAGCAGTGAACAGCAAGATCAGCCCCAGCATTTT.

This chain connects TRBV11-2 to TRBJ2-2; 13 bases map to TRBD2. CDR3 length: 15 amino acids. Unmatched junction bases numbered 3, after V lost 5 bases and J lost 6 bases. CDR1 is SGHAT, CDR2 FQNNGV, per germline. The chain's CDR3 is CASSQLAGGPGELFF. The CDR3 nucleotides are TGTGCCAGCAGCCAACTAGCGGGAGGGCCCGGGGAGCTGTTTTTT.

The sample holds a few counts of this clone. The J gene is TRBJ2-7, the V gene TRBV21-1; the table's D call TRBD2 went unverified against the DNA. TRBV21-1 is recorded as a pseudogene. This CDR3 has 17 amino acids. DNA for the CDR3: TGTGCCAGCAGCACACGGACTAGCGGGAGAAAGGGCTACGAGCAGTACTTC. Translated: CASSTRTSGRKGYEQYF.